Sequencing of this T cell receptor (beta chain) was carried out in a study of shared clonotypes between healthy human individuals. Background on the study: Per donor, CD8 memory used one plate, CD8 naive used two, CD4 memory used three and CD4 naive used three.

CD8 cells classed as naive were CD45RO-negative and positively selected for CCR7, excluding terminally differentiated effector memory CD45RA+ cells. This CDR3 has 13 amino acids. CDR1 is MNHNS and CDR2 is SASEGT in the germline V gene. The V gene lost 4 bases and the J gene lost 7 bases, with 13 bases spanning the gap. Execution of the assay was at deep level. The protocol was immunoSEQ multiplex PCR, while the TCRdb copy is restricted to in-frame clones and leaves out a portion. Among about 2 million clones listed, approximately 95% were seen once. The chain carries TRBV6-1 and TRBJ1-1; no clear D. This receptor was taken from a young man in good health. The sample taken for sequencing was naive CD8+ T cells sorted from blood. The CDR3 sequence is CASSGSTQIEAFF. CDR3 sequence (DNA): TGTGCCAGCAGTGGATCGACGCAGATTGAAGCTTTCTTT.